Listed below are T cell receptor beta chains from one sample, sequenced in a study of T cells in Graves' hyperthyroidism and ophthalmopathy. MiXCR, run by TCRdb on the multiplex PCR reads, gives a single entry per CDR3 protein. Among hundreds of thousands of distinct CDR3 sequences listed, roughly a third were seen once. The sequenced material came from blood. These receptors all stem from a woman aged 40 to 49 with Graves' hyperthyroidism. The CDR3 runs from the conserved cysteine through the conserved F or W. D genes are given only for firm matches. Not every row has a clone size; where given, it reads once, few, many or a size class.

>TRBJ2-6|few|TRBV2|NA
TGTGCCAGCAGAGGACAAATAGCGGCCATCTCTGGGGCCAACGTCCTGACTTTC
CASRGQIAAISGANVLTF
>TRBJ2-5|many|TRBV20-1|NA
TGCAGTGCTAGAGATTGGTCGGCTGCAGAGACCCAGTACTTC
CSARDWSAAETQYF
>TRBJ2-5|many|TRBV12-3/TRBV12-4|TRBD1
TGTGCCAGCAGCCCCGGGACAGCAAGAGGGACCCAGTACTTC
CASSPGTARGTQYF
>TRBJ1-1|NA|TRBV7-9|TRBD1
TGTGCCAGCAGCGGACAGGGCATAGATGAAGCTTTCTTT
CASSGQGIDEAFF
>TRBJ1-1|NA|TRBV10-3|NA
TGTGCCACCTCTGCGGGGTACACTGAAGCTTTCTTT
CATSAGYTEAFF
>TRBJ2-5|NA|TRBV7-9|TRBD2
TGTGCCAGCAGCCCAGCGGGAGCGGAGACCCAGTACTTC
CASSPAGAETQYF
>TRBJ2-5|many|TRBV10-3|NA
TGTGCCATCAGTGTTCGTGAGACCCAGTACTTC
CAISVRETQYF
>TRBJ1-6|NA|TRBV7-2|NA
TGTGCCAGCAGCTTGGGGCACTCGTTCCTAGATAATTCACCCCTCCACTTT
CASSLGHSFLDNSPLHF
>TRBJ1-5|few|TRBV6-5|NA
TGTGCCAGCAGTACCCGCAGAGATTATAGCAATCAGCCCCAGCATTTT
CASSTRRDYSNQPQHF
>TRBJ2-7|NA|TRBV6-2/TRBV6-3|NA
TGTGCCAGCAGTGACAGATTAAGCTCCTACGAGCAGTACTTC
CASSDRLSSYEQYF
>TRBJ1-1|many|TRBV19|NA
TGTGCCAGTAGTACCGTAAGTGAAGCTTTCTTT
CASSTVSEAFF
>TRBJ2-3|many|TRBV29-1|NA
TGCAGCGGGGGGACGGCAGATACGCAGTATTTT
CSGGTADTQYF
>TRBJ2-7|few|TRBV6-5|NA
TGTGCCAGCAGACAGGGACAATCCCAGCAGTACTTC
CASRQGQSQQYF
>TRBJ1-5|many|TRBV20-1|NA
TGCAGTGCTAAGGAACAGTTCAATCAGCCCCAGCATTTT
CSAKEQFNQPQHF
>TRBJ2-2|NA|TRBV5-8|NA
TGTGCCAGCAGCTTGGCACTGGGCGCGGCCGGGGAGCTGTTTTTT
CASSLALGAAGELFF
>TRBJ2-5|many|TRBV7-8|TRBD1
TGTGCCAGCAGCGTTGGACAGGGGCAAGAGACCCAGTACTTC
CASSVGQGQETQYF
>TRBJ1-1|NA|TRBV29-1|NA
TGCAGCCAGATGACAGAGAACACTGAAGCTTTCTTT
CSQMTENTEAFF
>TRBJ1-1|many|TRBV20-1|NA
TGCAGTGTCAAAGAAGGGGTCACGAACACTGAAGCTTTCTTT
CSVKEGVTNTEAFF
>TRBJ1-1|NA|TRBV7-2|TRBD1
TGTGCCAGCAGTCATCAGGGGCAGGGGGTGAGGACTGAAGCTTTCTTT
CASSHQGQGVRTEAFF
>TRBJ2-7|few|TRBV6-5|TRBD2
TGTGCCAGCAGTTTTGACAGCGGGGCCTACGAGCAGTACTTC
CASSFDSGAYEQYF
>TRBJ2-7|NA|TRBV11-1|NA
TGTGCCAGCAGCTTTGGGGGCGCCGGTTACTACGAGCAGTACTTC
CASSFGGAGYYEQYF
>TRBJ1-5|NA|TRBV20-1|NA
TGCAGTGCTAGAGCCGGGCTCAATCAGCCCCAGCATTTT
CSARAGLNQPQHF
>TRBJ2-5|many|TRBV10-2|NA
TGCGCCAGCAGTGAGTTAGCAGGTCGGGAGACCCAGTACTTC
CASSELAGRETQYF
>TRBJ1-1|once|TRBV10-1|NA
TGCGCCAGCAGTGATCCGAGTACAATGAGCACTGAAGCTTTCTTT
CASSDPSTMSTEAFF
>TRBJ1-2|few|TRBV29-1|NA
TGCAGCACGCGAAAGGGGGGGGATGGCTACACCTTC
CSTRKGGDGYTF
>TRBJ2-6|few|TRBV6-5|NA
TGTGCCAGCAGTTACCTATCCGCTGGGGCCAACGTCCTGACTTTC
CASSYLSAGANVLTF
>TRBJ2-2|NA|TRBV20-1|NA
TGCAGTGCTAGAGAACCGACGGATCCGTTCACCGGGGAGCTGTTTTTT
CSAREPTDPFTGELFF
>TRBJ2-2|NA|TRBV5-4|NA
TGCGCCAGCAGCCAAGAGGGGGGTCGGGAGCTGTTTTTT
CASSQEGGRELFF
>TRBJ1-5|many|TRBV19|NA
TGTGCCAGTAGTCACACAGCTAATAGCAATCAGCCCCAGCATTTT
CASSHTANSNQPQHF
>TRBJ1-6|NA|TRBV4-1|NA
TGCGCCAGCAGCCAAGAGAGTCCGGGTACTTCACCCCTCCACTTT
CASSQESPGTSPLHF
>TRBJ2-7|many|TRBV11-3|TRBD2
TGTGCCAGCAGCTCGAGCCTAGCGGGGGACGCCTACGAGCAGTACTTC
CASSSSLAGDAYEQYF
>TRBJ1-5|many|TRBV20-1|NA
TGCAGTGCTAGCGGCCAGGGCGATCAGCCCCAGCATTTT
CSASGQGDQPQHF
>TRBJ1-5|many|TRBV20-1|NA
TGCAGTGCTCCGTCGGGCAATCAGCCCCAGCATTTT
CSAPSGNQPQHF
>TRBJ1-4|NA|TRBV10-2|NA
TGCGCCAGCAGTGCGGCCGGGAGTACTAATGAAAAACTGTCTTTT
CASSAAGSTNEKLSF
>TRBJ2-2|many|TRBV24-1|TRBD1
TGTGCCACCAGTGATTCGGGACAGACAGACACCGGGGAGCTGTTTTTT
CATSDSGQTDTGELFF
>TRBJ1-1|many|TRBV12-3/TRBV12-4|NA
TGTGCCAGCAGTTCGGTGAACACTGAAGCTTTCTTT
CASSSVNTEAFF
>TRBJ2-1|many|TRBV21-1|NA
TGTGCCAGCAGCACGGGACATAGGACCAATGAGCAGTTCTTC
CASSTGHRTNEQFF
>TRBJ2-7|once|TRBV7-2|NA
TGTGCCAGCAGCCAAGCCGGGGGAAACTCCTACGAGCAGTACTTC
CASSQAGGNSYEQYF
>TRBJ1-5|many|TRBV2|NA
TGTGCCAGCAGGGACAGCTACAATCAGCCCCAGCATTTT
CASRDSYNQPQHF
>TRBJ1-5|many|TRBV20-1|NA
TGCAGTGCTAGAGTTGGAATTTATAGCAATCAGCCCCAGCATTTT
CSARVGIYSNQPQHF
>TRBJ1-1|many|TRBV7-8|NA
TGTGCCAGCAGCACGACAGAATTAAACACTGAAGCTTTCTTT
CASSTTELNTEAFF
>TRBJ1-3|many|TRBV9|NA
TGTGCCAGCAGCACCCAGGGGACCGGGGGTGGAAACACCATATATTTT
CASSTQGTGGGNTIYF
>TRBJ1-1|NA|TRBV19|NA
TGTGCCAGTAGTATCGTCCCGGGGGGTACTGAAGCTTTCTTT
CASSIVPGGTEAFF
>TRBJ1-2|few|TRBV6-6|NA
TGTACCAGCATTGGACAGATCTATGGCTACACCTTC
CTSIGQIYGYTF
>TRBJ1-3|few|TRBV10-3|NA
TGTGCCAGCAGTTACGATGGCTCCGACTCTGGAAACACCATATATTTT
CASSYDGSDSGNTIYF
>TRBJ2-5|many|TRBV20-1|TRBD2
TGCAGTGCTATGGGGCTAGCGGGGGGGCGAGAGACCCAGTACTTC
CSAMGLAGGRETQYF
>TRBJ1-2|few|TRBV6-5|TRBD1
TGTGCCAGCAGGGAAGGGACAGGGGATTTCTATGGCTACACCTTC
CASREGTGDFYGYTF
>TRBJ2-6|NA|TRBV10-3|TRBD1
TGTGCCATCAAAGGGACAGGGTGCAACGTCCTGACTTTC
CAIKGTGCNVLTF